One and the same sample provided the 22 T cell receptor beta chains below, sequenced in a study of CD8+ T cells in alopecia areata. Following extraction, RNA underwent reverse transcription to cDNA, which served as the sequencing template. Generated by immunoSEQ multiplex PCR, the TCRdb table keeps only in-frame clones and is missing some. The sample has about 76,000 clones; approximately 70% are singletons. Documented treatment: oral pan-JAK inhibitor, 5-10 mg twice daily. The sample in question was CD8+ T cells sorted from blood, obtained at week 24, from a patient treated with tofacitinib. The receptors stem from a human donor with alopecia areata.

CDR3 coding DNA: TGCAGCGTTGTATCAGGTGACTACGAGCAGTACTTC. As protein: CSVVSGDYEQYF. This chain links TRBV29-1 with TRBJ2-7; no clear D gene. The CDR3 runs to 12 residues. The V end was cut by 4 bases, the J end by 3 bases, with 10 bases between. Germline CDR1 SQVTM, CDR2 ANQGSEA.

This chain uses TRBV27 with TRBJ2-2; 10 bases fit TRBD2. J gave up 3 bases and V 5 bases, and 6 bases lay outside the gene matches. The CDR3 has 16 residues. Germline values: CDR1 MNHEY, CDR2 SMNVEV (reference sequence). The CDR3 sequence is CASSPQLAGYTGELFF. In nucleotides, the CDR3 is TGTGCCAGCAGTCCCCAACTAGCGGGATACACCGGGGAGCTGTTTTTT.

V gene TRBV6-5 combines with J gene TRBJ1-5, with D possibly TRBD1 on 6 matching bases. The V gene lost 6 bases and the J gene lost 5 bases, with 14 bases spanning the gap. This CDR3 region has 14 residues. Looked up from germline, CDR1 is MNHEY and CDR2 is SVGAGI. Here the CDR3 reads CASSKTGTYQPQHF. The CDR3 coding sequence is TGTGCCAGCAGCAAAACAGGGACATATCAGCCCCAGCATTTT.

This chain connects TRBV29-1 to TRBJ1-1; D is possibly TRBD1 (5 bases). The germline gives CDR1 SQVTM, CDR2 ANQGSEA. The CDR3 has 11 amino acids. Trimming stripped 6 bases from V and 5 bases from J, with 10 bases between. The CDR3 coding sequence is TGCAGCGTGGGGGTCCAGACTGAAGCTTTCTTT. As protein: CSVGVQTEAFF.

The chain is built from TRBV7-8 and TRBJ2-4, with 8 bases matching TRBD1. V shed 5 bases, J shed 5 bases, and the junction held 5 bases outside the gene matches. From germline, CDR1 is SGHVS and CDR2 FQNEAQ. This CDR3 spans 14 amino acids. Here the CDR3 DNA reads TGTGCCAGCAGCAGCAGGGGGCAGGAAAACATTCAGTACTTC. The encoded protein is CASSSRGQENIQYF.

The chain links TRBV5-5 to TRBJ1-2; 9 nucleotides align to TRBD1. CDR1 and CDR2 (germline): SGHKS, YYEKEE (reference sequence). The CDR3 sequence is 14 residues long. V lost 4 bases, J lost 5 bases, and 6 bases stayed unmatched. The CDR3 coding sequence is TGTGCCAGCAGCACCCGACAGGGGGGTTATGGCTACACCTTC. It yields the protein CASSTRQGGYGYTF.

The chain joins TRBV7-9 to TRBJ2-7, with D hard to call. Trimming removed 5 bases from V and 3 bases from J, with 14 bases in between. Per the germline V gene, CDR1 is SEHNR and CDR2 is FQNEAQ (reference sequence). This CDR3 contains 14 residues. The CDR3 reads CASSNPDGFYEQYF. CDR3 nucleotides: TGTGCCAGCAGCAACCCCGACGGATTCTACGAGCAGTACTTC.

The rearrangement joins TRBV27 to TRBJ2-3; TRBD2 matches 7 bases. The CDR3 totals 16 residues. Germline assignment: CDR1 MNHEY and CDR2 SMNVEV (reference sequence). The J segment lost 0 bases and the V segment lost 3 bases, leaving 6 bases of the junction unmatched. CDR3 DNA sequence: TGTGCCAGCAGTTTGGGTTCTAGCGGTAGCACAGATACGCAGTATTTT. This gives the protein CASSLGSSGSTDTQYF.

This clone appeared a few times. The DNA for the CDR3 is TGTGCCTGGAAGTCCGGGACTAGCAACGAGCAGTACTTC. It is translated as CAWKSGTSNEQYF. V and J are TRBV30 and TRBJ2-7; 9 bases align to TRBD2. The CDR3 spans 13 residues. V trimming: 4 bases; J trimming: 5 bases; junction bases outside the gene matches: 6. Germline V lookup: CDR1 GTSNPN, CDR2 SVGIG (reference sequence).

This chain connects TRBV4-3 to TRBJ2-5; possible D gene TRBD1, 7 bases. Between the trimmed V and J ends, which lost 4 bases and 4 bases, there was a span of 16 bases. There are 15 residues in the CDR3. Germline V gives CDR1 LGHNA, CDR2 YSLEER. The DNA of the CDR3 is TGCGCCAGCAGCCGGGACAGCTCGCGGGGAGAGACCCAGTACTTC. The encoded protein is CASSRDSSRGETQYF.

The gene calls are TRBV4-3 and TRBJ1-4; maybe TRBD1 (6 bases). The V gene lost 4 bases and the J gene lost 0 bases, with 9 bases spanning the gap. This CDR3 region has 15 residues. Germline CDR1 LGHNA, CDR2 YSLEER. CDR3 in DNA: TGCGCCAGCAGCCCGACAGGAGCAACTAATGAAAAACTGTTTTTT. As protein: CASSPTGATNEKLFF.

This clone was recorded once. The V and J genes are TRBV5-1 and TRBJ2-3; TRBD2 agrees at 15 bases. Germline V gives CDR1 SGHRS, CDR2 YFSETQ. Trimming at V came to 2 bases and at J to 1 base, leaving 5 bases not matched to a gene. The CDR3 is 18 residues long. The CDR3 DNA sequence: TGCGCCAGCAGCTTAGGACTAGCGGGAGGGCCGGGCACAGATACGCAGTATTTT. Translated, it gives CASSLGLAGGPGTDTQYF.

This clone occurred a few times. The chain carries TRBV29-1 and TRBJ2-2; D gene uncertain. The CDR3 runs 13 residues. The V end lost 4 bases, the J end lost 1 base, and 7 bases lay between the germline ends. Germline lookup yields CDR1 SQVTM and CDR2 ANQGSEA. CDR3 sequence (DNA): TGCAGCGTTGCTAGACAGAACACCGGGGAGCTGTTTTTT. It codes for CSVARQNTGELFF.

This chain uses TRBV29-1 with TRBJ1-1; TRBD1 matches 11 bases. From germline, CDR1 is SQVTM and CDR2 ANQGSEA. V gave up 7 bases and J gave up 4 bases; unmatched junction bases: 8. The length of the CDR3 is 14 residues. This CDR3 reads CSGMDRGHSTEAFF. The CDR3 DNA sequence: TGCAGCGGGATGGACAGGGGGCATTCCACTGAAGCTTTCTTT. Drawing the rest from reference TRBV29-1 and TRBJ1-1, the complete variable domain is SAVISQKPSRDICQRGTSLTIQCQVDSQVTMMFWYRQQPGQSLTLIATANQGSEATYESGFVIDKFPISRPNLTFSTLTVSNMSPEDSSIYLCSGMDRGHSTEAFFGQGTRLTVV.

This rearrangement joins TRBV19 to TRBJ2-1; 10 bases fit TRBD1. The V and J ends lost 6 bases and 6 bases, in that order; junction bases with no gene match: 11. CDR1 and CDR2 (germline): LNHDA, SQIVND (reference sequence). The CDR3 has 16 residues. This CDR3 reads CASRDAPGQGSNEQFF. The CDR3 DNA reads as TGTGCCAGTAGAGACGCTCCGGGACAGGGGAGCAATGAGCAGTTCTTC. Based on the CDR3 plus reference TRBV19 and TRBJ2-1, the full variable domain is DGGITQSPKYLFRKEGQNVTLSCEQNLNHDAMYWYRQDPGQGLRLIYYSQIVNDFQKGDIAEGYSVSREKKESFPLTVTSAQKNPTAFYLCASRDAPGQGSNEQFFGPGTRLTVL.

The rearrangement joins TRBV7-9 to TRBJ1-2; TRBD1 matches 7 bases. Germline CDR1 reads SEHNR; CDR2 reads FQNEAQ (reference sequence). This CDR3 comprises 15 residues. The ends lost 8 bases at V and 2 bases at J; junction bases unmatched: 11. The CDR3 region is CASVNARDSNYGYTF. CDR3 DNA sequence: TGTGCCAGCGTCAACGCCCGGGACAGCAACTATGGCTACACCTTC.

This sequence joins TRBV7-9 and TRBJ1-2; the D gene is possibly TRBD1 (6 bases). V gave up 3 bases and J gave up 5 bases, with 16 bases separating them. The CDR3 totals 15 residues. Germline V gene lookup returns CDR1 SEHNR and CDR2 FQNEAQ (reference sequence). CDR3 protein: CASSFPQDSLYGYTF. CDR3 DNA sequence: TGTGCCAGCAGCTTTCCCCAGGACAGTCTTTATGGCTACACCTTC.

This sequence joins TRBV5-1 and TRBJ2-1; 8 bases match TRBD2. Trimming removed 0 bases from V and 8 bases from J; junction bases left unmatched: 4. The CDR3 is 14 residues long. Germline CDR1 reads SGHRS; CDR2 reads YFSETQ. The chain's CDR3 is CASSLGLATDEQFF. CDR3 coding DNA: TGCGCCAGCAGCTTGGGACTAGCGACGGATGAGCAGTTCTTC.

This chain connects TRBV5-1 to TRBJ2-1; unclear D gene. Looked up from germline, CDR1 is SGHRS and CDR2 is YFSETQ. V lost 0 bases to trimming and J lost 4 bases, with 11 bases between them. The CDR3 totals 15 residues. DNA for the CDR3: TGCGCCAGCAGCTTGGACAGACCCCCTTACAATGAGCAGTTCTTC. It is translated as CASSLDRPPYNEQFF.

Turning to this clone: Other nucleotide sequences in the sample specify the same CDR3. The J gene is TRBJ2-2, the V gene TRBV27; a weak D match, TRBD1 (5 bases). Germline V lookup: CDR1 MNHEY, CDR2 SMNVEV (reference sequence). The V gene lost 3 bases and the J gene lost 1 base, with 12 bases spanning the gap. There are 16 residues in the CDR3. CDR3 nucleotide sequence: TGTGCCAGCAGTTTTTTAGGGCAGGGGAACACCGGGGAGCTGTTTTTT. Translation: CASSFLGQGNTGELFF.

This clone was found a few times. The chain has TRBV13 and TRBJ2-6, with 8 bases that match TRBD2. Germline CDR1 reads PRHDT; CDR2 reads FYEKMQ (reference sequence). With V trimmed by 5 bases and J by 2 bases, 2 bases remained unmatched. The CDR3 is 15 residues long. In DNA, the CDR3 is TGTGCCAGCAGCCTACTAGCGGCTGGGGCCAACGTCCTGACTTTC. It yields the protein CASSLLAAGANVLTF.

V and J are TRBV4-1 and TRBJ1-2; D possibly corresponds to TRBD1 (5 bases). The CDR3 loop spans 13 amino acids. CDR1 and CDR2 (germline): MGHRA, YSYEKL. The germline V and J ends were trimmed by 0 bases and 7 bases, with 9 bases remaining between them. As DNA, the CDR3 is TGCGCCAGCAGCCAAGATAACAGGTCTGGCTACACCTTC. Translation: CASSQDNRSGYTF.